Given below is one T cell receptor beta chain in context. Its antigen remains unidentified. The data belong to a study of blood T cells in healthy people across ages. Using a J-beta primer mix together with a sample-barcoded 5' primer, a second PCR was run for roughly 6 to 11 cycles. Every sample returned 2.5 million or more CDR3-containing paired-end reads. TCRdb processed the 5' RACE reads anew with MiXCR; each CDR3 protein has one entry. The sample consists of 550,000 to 800,000 distinct CDR3 sequences, around 20% of them appearing once. Donors were healthy Caucasian individuals from Russia aged roughly 6 to 95. Every donor contributed around 10 milliliters of peripheral blood by blood draw. The CDR3 length is 15 residues. Germline V gene data show CDR1 as DFQATT and CDR2 as SNEGSKA (reference sequence). Findings and caveats of the study: Investigators treated diversity estimates from one million T cells as underestimates.

The receptor's source is a man in his 70s in good health. The V gene is TRBV20-1, the J gene TRBJ2-5, with TRBD2 identical over 14 bases. The J call could be wrong; TRBJ2-1 is a better fit for the DNA end. The material sequenced was blood. As DNA, the CDR3 is TGCAGTGCTAGGGGACTAGCGGGGGAATACAATGAGCAGTTCTTC. It encodes CSARGLAGEYNEQFF.